What follows is one TCR beta chain and its context. Its target is unknown. A read error may be the cause here, since a much bigger clone is one base away. The data were taken from a study of T cells in Graves' hyperthyroidism and ophthalmopathy. Per germline, CDR1 ENHRY and CDR2 SYGVKD. V was trimmed by 6 bases and J by 7 bases, leaving 12 bases between them. CDR3 length: 12 residues. Study findings and constraints: Most clonotypes expanded in thyroid above 0.001 were likewise present in blood.

Amplification of TCR beta CDR3 regions used RNA as the template. In the first-round RT-PCR of the TCR CDR3, the HTBI primer set was used. TCRdb fed the multiplex PCR reads into MiXCR, producing one record per CDR3 protein. The sample includes about 680,000 distinct CDR3 sequences, just over 35% of them seen just once. Newly diagnosed hyperthyroidism, duration under 2 months, in patients aged 18 to 65. Sequencing input: blood. The source is a woman aged 40 to 49 with Graves' hyperthyroidism. V usage is TRBV10-3 and J usage is TRBJ1-1; D is possibly TRBD1 (5 bases). The CDR3 sequence is CAIRRQQLEAFF. For the CDR3, the DNA is TGTGCCATCAGACGACAGCAGCTTGAAGCTTTCTTT.